This TCR beta chain was identified in a study of identical twins. Germline V CDR1 and CDR2: MGHRA, YSYEKL. This CDR3 is 15 amino acids long. Deletions cut 1 base from V and 1 base from J, with 9 bases between. Through template switching, a universal primer site was introduced, and the cDNA contained unique molecular identifiers. TCRdb recomputed calls from the 5' RACE reads with MiXCR, one row per CDR3 protein. The top ten hold about an eighth of the sample, which has about 100,000 distinct CDR3 sequences, 5.5% to 7% seen once. The TCR sequence derives from a woman aged 45-65 years in good health. V gene TRBV4-1 combines with J gene TRBJ2-3; D remains unclear. The sequenced sample consisted of memory T cells sorted from blood. The CDR3 loop is CASSQGVIGTDTQYF. In DNA, the CDR3 is TGCGCCAGCAGCCAAGGTGTGATCGGCACAGATACGCAGTATTTT.